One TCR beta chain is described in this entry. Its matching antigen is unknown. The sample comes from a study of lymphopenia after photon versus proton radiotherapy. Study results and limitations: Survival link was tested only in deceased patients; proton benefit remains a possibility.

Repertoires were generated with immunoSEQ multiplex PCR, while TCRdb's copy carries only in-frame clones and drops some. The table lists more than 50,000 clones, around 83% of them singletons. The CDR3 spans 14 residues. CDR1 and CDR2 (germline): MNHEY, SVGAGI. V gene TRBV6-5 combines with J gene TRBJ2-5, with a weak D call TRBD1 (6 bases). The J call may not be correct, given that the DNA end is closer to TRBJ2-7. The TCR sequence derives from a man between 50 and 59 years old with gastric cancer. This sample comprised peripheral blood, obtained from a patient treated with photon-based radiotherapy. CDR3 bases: TGTGCCAGCAGTGGACAGTTTTCCTCCTACGAGCAGTACTTC. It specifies CASSGQFSSYEQYF.